The text below deals with one TCR beta chain. The target antigen is unknown. Some clones are missing from TCRdb's copy, which holds only in-frame ones; the method was immunoSEQ multiplex PCR. The sample includes tens of thousands of clones, 75% to 90% of them seen just once. Trimming cost V 5 bases and J 1 base, with 11 bases left between them. The V gene's germline CDR1 is MNHEY and CDR2 SMNVEV (reference sequence). The CDR3 has 14 amino acids. The sample is drawn from a study of OX40 agonist ivuxolimab in advanced cancers. Background on the study: Ivuxolimab, which patients received intravenously every 2 weeks, was dosed at 0.01 to 10 mg/kg. General study points: CD4+ and CD8+ blood T cells expanded clonally by week 6 at 0.1 to 3.0 mg/kg.

With baseline, cycle 4 day 1, and cycle 7 day 1 as timepoints, blood was sampled. The source was CD4+ or CD8+ T cells sorted from blood, collected in a trial of the OX40 agonist ivuxolimab. The rearrangement joins TRBV27 to TRBJ1-1, with a possible D match to TRBD1 (5 bases). The TCR comes from an adult with an advanced solid tumor such as melanoma, head and neck, liver or kidney cancer. The CDR3 is CASSPGTENTEAFF. CDR3 nucleotides: TGTGCCAGCAGTCCAGGGACGGAGAACACTGAAGCTTTCTTT.